The 21 T cell receptor beta chains below all came from one sample that was sequenced in a study of cytomegalovirus exposure and HLA in healthy donors (dated by TCRdb to the late 2010s). Receptor amplification or capture employed the immunoSEQ multiplex PCR assay. For the multiplex PCR, a mixture combining 60 forward primers for TCR Vbeta segments and 13 reverse primers for TCR Jbeta segments was used. The immuneACCESS repertoire file appears here via TCRdb, limited to in-frame rearrangements. These files lack a portion of the clones; in checked studies, under half of the deficit traces to unresolved V genes, and the cause of the others is not known. This sample gives 210,000 or so clones in total; over 70% of them show up just once. Of the sample, about 2.5% is held by the ten largest clones. Sequencing was carried out using PBMCs. All receptors derive from a woman aged 55-75 years in good health and CMV-seropositive.

This sequence joins TRBV30 and TRBJ1-2; no clear D. The V and J ends lost 3 bases and 8 bases respectively, with 13 bases between them. This CDR3 is 12 amino acids long. Germline V gene sequence: CDR1 GTSNPN, CDR2 SVGIG (reference sequence). The CDR3 sequence is CAWSASVEGYTF. The CDR3 DNA is TGTGCCTGGAGCGCGTCCGTCGAGGGCTACACCTTC.

The chain joins TRBV4-1 to TRBJ1-1; D is unresolved. Germline V gene lookup returns CDR1 MGHRA and CDR2 YSYEKL. V was clipped by 0 bases and J by 10 bases, with 12 bases between them. CDR3 size: 13 residues. CDR3 nucleotides: TGCGCCAGCAGCCAAGATAGAGGATACCGAGCTTTCTTT. Its translation: CASSQDRGYRAFF.

The chain couples TRBV19 to TRBJ2-3; D perhaps matches TRBD2 (5 bases). This CDR3 has 16 amino acids. Germline V gene sequence: CDR1 LNHDA, CDR2 SQIVND (reference sequence). V was trimmed by 2 bases and J by 1 base, leaving 13 bases between them. The CDR3, as DNA: TGTGCCAGTAGTATAAGGGCGGGCGGAGGCACAGATACGCAGTATTTT. Protein product: CASSIRAGGGTDTQYF.

The V and J genes are TRBV28 and TRBJ1-2; D is ambiguous. Germline assignment: CDR1 MDHEN and CDR2 SYDVKM. Trimming took off 3 bases at V and 4 bases at J, with 9 bases between the two ends. This CDR3 has 13 amino acids. This CDR3 is CASSLGVTYGYTF. CDR3 nucleotides: TGTGCCAGCAGTTTGGGAGTTACCTATGGCTACACCTTC.

The chain is built from TRBV5-4 and TRBJ1-4, with TRBD1 as a possible D gene (5 bases). This CDR3 contains 15 residues. Germline V gene data show CDR1 as SGHNT and CDR2 as YYREEE (reference sequence). V lost 2 bases and J lost 5, with 13 bases in between. The CDR3 spells CASSFGGTGNEKLFF. The CDR3 DNA reads as TGTGCCAGCAGCTTCGGAGGGACTGGCAATGAAAAACTGTTTTTT.

The sample holds a few counts of this clone. This rearrangement joins TRBV4-3 to TRBJ1-4, with 7 bases aligning to TRBD1. Looked up from germline, CDR1 is LGHNA and CDR2 is YSLEER. V was clipped by 3 bases and J by 0 bases; unmatched bases: 7. The CDR3 totals 17 residues. The CDR3, as DNA: TGCGCCAGCAGCCAGGCCTTGGGGACAGCAACTAATGAAAAACTGTTTTTT. Translated: CASSQALGTATNEKLFF.

V usage is TRBV5-4 and J usage is TRBJ2-3; 11 nucleotides match TRBD2. The CDR3 has 17 residues. From germline, CDR1 is SGHNT and CDR2 YYREEE (reference sequence). With 0 bases clipped from V and 1 base from J, the junction kept 4 bases outside the gene matches. The CDR3 coding sequence is TGTGCCAGCAGCTTGGCTAGCGGGGGGTCTGGCACAGATACGCAGTATTTT. Translation: CASSLASGGSGTDTQYF.

Comments on this clone: The junction does not match germline at one end; this may be a read error. This chain uses TRBV5-4 with TRBJ2-2; D is unclear. CDR1 and CDR2 from the germline V gene are SGHNT and YYREEE (reference sequence). The CDR3 loop spans 16 amino acids. CDR3 residues: CASSLSGRVNPGELFF. For the CDR3, the DNA is TGTGCCAGCAGCTTGTCTGGTCGGGTGAACCCCGGGGAGCTGTTTTTT.

This chain uses TRBV11-2 with TRBJ2-7; D may be TRBD2 (7 bases). CDR1 and CDR2 (germline): SGHAT, FQNNGV. Deletions cut 7 bases from V and 4 bases from J, with 17 bases between. The CDR3 is 14 amino acids. CDR3 residues: CASKGGIPTYEQYF. Written as DNA, the CDR3 is TGTGCCAGCAAGGGGGGGATACCGACTTACGAGCAGTACTTC.

The rearrangement uses TRBV27 and TRBJ2-5, with D perhaps matching TRBD1 (6 bases). The CDR3 sequence is 13 residues long. The V gene lost 1 base and the J gene lost 5 bases, with 8 bases spanning the gap. Germline CDR1 and CDR2: MNHEY and SMNVEV (reference sequence). The CDR3 reads CASSLLRGETQYF. For the CDR3, the DNA is TGTGCCAGCAGTTTATTAAGGGGGGAGACCCAGTACTTC.

The DNA of the CDR3 is TGTGCCAGCACCCCATGGGGACAGTTACGTGCATCCTATGGCTACACCTTC. Encoded protein: CASTPWGQLRASYGYTF. This rearrangement joins TRBV27 to TRBJ1-2, with TRBD1 matching over 7 bases. This CDR3 spans 17 amino acids. Germline V lookup: CDR1 MNHEY, CDR2 SMNVEV (reference sequence). V dropped 7 bases and J dropped 4; count of bases not matched to a gene: 18.

The chain links TRBV2 to TRBJ2-7; tentatively, D is TRBD1 (6 bases). Germline V gives CDR1 SNHLY, CDR2 FYNNEI. CDR3 size: 14 residues. Trimming removed 3 bases from V and 4 bases from J, with 13 bases in between. DNA for the CDR3: TGTGCCAGCAGTGAGACAGGTTATAGGTACGAGCAGTACTTC. Translation gives CASSETGYRYEQYF.

The V call is TRBV10-2, the J call TRBJ2-2; D perhaps matches TRBD2 (6 bases). The CDR3 contains 14 residues. V dropped 6 bases and J dropped 0 bases, with 8 bases sitting between them. The germline V gene has CDR1 WSHSY and CDR2 SAAADI. The CDR3 sequence: CASSGSANTGELFF. DNA for the CDR3: TGCGCCAGCAGCGGGAGCGCGAACACCGGGGAGCTGTTTTTT.

The rearrangement uses TRBV9 and TRBJ2-1; 8 positions agree with TRBD2. The CDR3 has 16 residues. Germline values: CDR1 SGDLS, CDR2 YYNGEE. J was trimmed by 0 bases and V by 0 bases; bases with no gene match: 2. CDR3 sequence: CASSVVAGGSYNEQFF. In nucleotides, the CDR3 is TGTGCCAGCAGCGTAGTGGCGGGGGGCTCCTACAATGAGCAGTTCTTC.

Turning to this clone: Other DNA sequences in this specimen translate into the identical CDR3. This chain joins TRBV19 and TRBJ1-5, with D perhaps matching TRBD1 (6 bases). Germline V gives CDR1 LNHDA, CDR2 SQIVND (reference sequence). The CDR3 covers 16 residues. Deletions cut 5 bases from V and 1 base from J, with 15 bases between. CDR3 in amino acids: CASSWGGGGSNQPQHF. CDR3 DNA: TGTGCCAGTAGTTGGGGGGGAGGGGGAAGCAATCAGCCCCAGCATTTT. The whole variable domain, filled in from reference TRBV19 and TRBJ1-5, reads DGGITQSPKYLFRKEGQNVTLSCEQNLNHDAMYWYRQDPGQGLRLIYYSQIVNDFQKGDIAEGYSVSREKKESFPLTVTSAQKNPTAFYLCASSWGGGGSNQPQHFGDGTRLSIL.

The table lists this clone with a few counts. This CDR3 is CAWSSGVNTGELFF. The CDR3 DNA sequence: TGTGCCTGGAGTAGCGGGGTGAACACCGGGGAGCTGTTTTTT. The gene calls are TRBV30 and TRBJ2-2; 7 bases are a match to TRBD2. Germline CDR1 reads GTSNPN; CDR2 reads SVGIG (reference sequence). The CDR3 covers 14 residues. The junction had 1 base not matched to a gene; V was cut back by 2 bases and J by 1 base.

This clone has at least ten counts. The gene calls are TRBV7-9 and TRBJ2-4; D call uncertain. Germline CDR1 is SEHNR and CDR2 is FQNEAQ (reference sequence). The ends were cut back, 1 base at V and 6 bases at J, with 7 bases in the middle. The CDR3 spans 13 residues. The CDR3 nucleotides read TGTGCCAGCAGCTTAGGCGCAGGAAACATTCAGTACTTC. Protein sequence: CASSLGAGNIQYF. Full variable domain (rest looked up from reference TRBV7-9 and TRBJ2-4): DTGVSQNPRHKITKRGQNVTFRCDPISEHNRLYWYRQTLGQGPEFLTYFQNEAQLEKSRLLSDRFSAERPKGSFSTLEIQRTEQGDSAMYLCASSLGAGNIQYFGAGTRLSVL.

The rearrangement joins TRBV28 to TRBJ1-4; D unresolved. In germline, CDR1 is MDHEN, CDR2 SYDVKM. The CDR3 runs to 13 residues. V was cut by 2 bases and J by 9 bases, with 10 bases left in between. The CDR3 nucleotides read TGTGCCAGCAGTTTAGCAGACACCCAAAAACTGTTTTTT. Amino acid sequence: CASSLADTQKLFF. Drawing the rest from reference TRBV28 and TRBJ1-4, the complete variable domain is DVKVTQSSRYLVKRTGEKVFLECVQDMDHENMFWYRQDPGLGLRLIYFSYDVKMKEKGDIPEGYSVSREKKERFSLILESASTNQTSMYLCASSLADTQKLFFGSGTQLSVL.

The V call is TRBV19, the J call TRBJ1-5; 9 bases line up with TRBD1. The V gene end was trimmed by 7 bases and the J gene end by 6 bases; junction bases not matched to a gene: 10. The CDR3 has 15 amino acids. Germline CDR1 reads LNHDA; CDR2 reads SQIVND (reference sequence). The CDR3 DNA is TGTGCCAGTAATAGGGTACAGGGGGCTGCTCAGCCCCAGCATTTT. Residues: CASNRVQGAAQPQHF.

The chain uses TRBV9 and TRBJ2-3; 7 nucleotides agree with TRBD2. The V segment lost 4 bases and the J segment 4 bases; nucleotides outside the gene matches: 6. In germline, CDR1 is SGDLS, CDR2 YYNGEE. The length of the CDR3 is 14 residues. The CDR3 loop is CASSRSGESDTQYF. CDR3 bases: TGTGCCAGCAGCAGAAGCGGGGAATCAGATACGCAGTATTTT.

For the CDR3, the DNA is TGTGCCAGCGCAACCGGGACAGGGGCGGTGTACGAGCAGTACTTC. This gives the protein CASATGTGAVYEQYF. The rearrangement uses TRBV7-9 and TRBJ2-5; 10 bases fit TRBD1. The J call may be incorrect, as the DNA end agrees better with TRBJ2-7. The CDR3 has 15 amino acids. Germline CDR1 is SEHNR and CDR2 is FQNEAQ (reference sequence).